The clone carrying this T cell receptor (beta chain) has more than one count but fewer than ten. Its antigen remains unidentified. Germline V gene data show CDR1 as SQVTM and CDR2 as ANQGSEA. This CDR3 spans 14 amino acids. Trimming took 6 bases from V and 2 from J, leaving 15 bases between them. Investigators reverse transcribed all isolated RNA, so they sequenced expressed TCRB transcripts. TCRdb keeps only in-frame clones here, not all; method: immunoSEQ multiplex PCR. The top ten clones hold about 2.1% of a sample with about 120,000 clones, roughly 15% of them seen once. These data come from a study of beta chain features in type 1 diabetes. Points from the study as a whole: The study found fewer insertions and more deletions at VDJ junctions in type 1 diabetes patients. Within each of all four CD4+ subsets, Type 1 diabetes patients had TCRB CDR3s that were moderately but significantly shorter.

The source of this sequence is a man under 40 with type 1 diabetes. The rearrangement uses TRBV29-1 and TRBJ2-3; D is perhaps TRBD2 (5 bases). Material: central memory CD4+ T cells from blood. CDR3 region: CSVPRFDYTDTQYF. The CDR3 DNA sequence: TGCAGCGTCCCCCGTTTTGACTACACAGATACGCAGTATTTT.